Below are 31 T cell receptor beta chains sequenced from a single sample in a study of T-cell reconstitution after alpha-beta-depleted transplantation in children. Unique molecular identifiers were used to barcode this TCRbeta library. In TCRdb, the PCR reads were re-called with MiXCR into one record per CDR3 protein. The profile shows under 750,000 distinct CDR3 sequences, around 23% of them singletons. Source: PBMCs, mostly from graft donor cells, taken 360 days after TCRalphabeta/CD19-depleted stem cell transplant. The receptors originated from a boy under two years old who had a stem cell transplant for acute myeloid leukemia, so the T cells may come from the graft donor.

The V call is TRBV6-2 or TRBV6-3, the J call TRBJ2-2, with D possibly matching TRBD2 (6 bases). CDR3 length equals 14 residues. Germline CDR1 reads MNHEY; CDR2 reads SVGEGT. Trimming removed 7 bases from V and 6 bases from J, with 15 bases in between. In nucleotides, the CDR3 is TGTGCCAGCAACTGGGGACTTCGTTCCGGGGAGCTGTTTTTT. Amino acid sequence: CASNWGLRSGELFF.

In nucleotides, the CDR3 is TGTGCCAGCAGCGTCAAAGGGCGGGGGGACTACAATGAGCAGTTCTTC. Its protein product is CASSVKGRGDYNEQFF. This chain connects TRBV9 to TRBJ2-1; 8 bases agree with TRBD2. The J segment lost 3 bases and the V segment lost 2 bases, leaving 7 bases of the junction unmatched. The CDR3 runs 16 residues. Germline-derived CDR1 and CDR2 are SGDLS and YYNGEE.

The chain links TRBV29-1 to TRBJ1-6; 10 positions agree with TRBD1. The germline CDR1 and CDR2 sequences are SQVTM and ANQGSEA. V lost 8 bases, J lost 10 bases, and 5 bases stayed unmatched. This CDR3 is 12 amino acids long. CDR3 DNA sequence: TGCAGCCCGACAGGGGGCAGGTCACCCCTCCACTTT. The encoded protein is CSPTGGRSPLHF. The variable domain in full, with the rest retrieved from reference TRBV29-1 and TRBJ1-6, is SAVISQKPSRDICQRGTSLTIQCQVDSQVTMMFWYRQQPGQSLTLIATANQGSEATYESGFVIDKFPISRPNLTFSTLTVSNMSPEDSSIYLCSPTGGRSPLHFGNGTRLTVT.

The CDR3, as DNA: TGTGCCAGCAACAGGGTGGGGTATGAGCAGTTCTTC. Its protein product is CASNRVGYEQFF. The V and J genes are TRBV2 and TRBJ2-1; D may be TRBD1 (6 bases). The CDR3 extends over 12 amino acids. With 7 bases removed from V and 8 bases from J, the gap between germline ends came to 12 bases. CDR1 SNHLY and CDR2 FYNNEI come from the germline V gene.

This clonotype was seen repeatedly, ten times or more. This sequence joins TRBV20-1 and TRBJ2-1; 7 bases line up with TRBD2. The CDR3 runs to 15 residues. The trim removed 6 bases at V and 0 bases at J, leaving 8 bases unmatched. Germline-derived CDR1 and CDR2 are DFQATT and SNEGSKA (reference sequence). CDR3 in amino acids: CSALGLQSSYNEQFF. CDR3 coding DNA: TGCAGTGCATTGGGACTACAAAGCTCCTACAATGAGCAGTTCTTC.

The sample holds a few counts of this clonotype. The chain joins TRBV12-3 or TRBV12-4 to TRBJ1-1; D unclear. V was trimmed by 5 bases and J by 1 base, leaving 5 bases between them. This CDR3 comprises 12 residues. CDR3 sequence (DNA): TGTGCCAGCAGTAGGTCGAACACTGAAGCTTTCTTT. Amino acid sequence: CASSRSNTEAFF.

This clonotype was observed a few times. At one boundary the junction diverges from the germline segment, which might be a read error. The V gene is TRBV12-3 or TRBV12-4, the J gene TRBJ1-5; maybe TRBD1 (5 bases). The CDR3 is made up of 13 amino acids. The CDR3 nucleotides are TGTGCCAGCAGCTTAGAGCAGGGTCAGCCCCAGCATTTT. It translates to CASSLEQGQPQHF.

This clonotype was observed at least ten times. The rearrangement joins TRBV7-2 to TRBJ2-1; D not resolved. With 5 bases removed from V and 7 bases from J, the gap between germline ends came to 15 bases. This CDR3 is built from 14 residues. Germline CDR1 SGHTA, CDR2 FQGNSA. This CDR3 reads CASSELPTANEQFF. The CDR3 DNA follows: TGTGCCAGCAGCGAACTTCCAACGGCGAATGAGCAGTTCTTC.

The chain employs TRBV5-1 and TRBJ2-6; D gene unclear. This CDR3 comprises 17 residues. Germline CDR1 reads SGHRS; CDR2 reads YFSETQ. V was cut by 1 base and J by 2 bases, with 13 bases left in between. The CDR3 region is CASSLNLQRTGANVLTF. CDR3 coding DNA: TGCGCCAGCAGCTTGAACCTCCAAAGAACTGGGGCCAACGTCCTGACTTTC.

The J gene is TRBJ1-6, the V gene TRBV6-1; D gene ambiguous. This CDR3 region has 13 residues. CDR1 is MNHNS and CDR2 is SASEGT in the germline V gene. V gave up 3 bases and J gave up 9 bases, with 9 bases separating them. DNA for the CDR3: TGTGCCAGCAGTGATGTAGCGACTTCACCCCTCCACTTT. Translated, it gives CASSDVATSPLHF.

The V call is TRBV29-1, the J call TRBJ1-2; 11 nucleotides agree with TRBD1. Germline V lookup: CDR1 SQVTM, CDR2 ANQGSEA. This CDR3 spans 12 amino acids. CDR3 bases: TGCACCGTGGGACAGGGGGTGGGCGGCTACACCTTC. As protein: CTVGQGVGGYTF. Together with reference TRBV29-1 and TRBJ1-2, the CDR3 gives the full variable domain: SAVISQKPSRDICQRGTSLTIQCQVDSQVTMMFWYRQQPGQSLTLIATANQGSEATYESGFVIDKFPISRPNLTFSTLTVSNMSPEDSSIYLCTVGQGVGGYTFGSGTRLTVV.

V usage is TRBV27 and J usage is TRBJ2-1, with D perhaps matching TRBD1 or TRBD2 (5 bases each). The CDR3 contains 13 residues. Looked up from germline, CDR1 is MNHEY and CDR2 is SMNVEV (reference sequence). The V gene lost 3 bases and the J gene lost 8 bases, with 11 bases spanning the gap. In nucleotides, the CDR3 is TGTGCCAGCAGTTTGGGACGGTGGGATGAGCAGTTCTTC. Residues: CASSLGRWDEQFF.

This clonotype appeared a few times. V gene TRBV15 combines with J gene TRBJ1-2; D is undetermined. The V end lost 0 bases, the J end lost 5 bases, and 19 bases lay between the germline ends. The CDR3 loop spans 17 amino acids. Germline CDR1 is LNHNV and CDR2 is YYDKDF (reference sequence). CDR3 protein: CATSRDLSPGRPYGYTF. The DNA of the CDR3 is TGTGCCACCAGCAGAGATCTCAGCCCCGGCAGGCCTTATGGCTACACCTTC.

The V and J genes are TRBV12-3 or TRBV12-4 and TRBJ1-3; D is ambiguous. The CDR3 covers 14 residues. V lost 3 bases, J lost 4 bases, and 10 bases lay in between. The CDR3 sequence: CASSLHRTGNTIYF. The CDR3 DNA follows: TGTGCCAGCAGTTTGCACAGAACAGGAAACACCATATATTTT.

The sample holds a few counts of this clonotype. The CDR3 loop reads CASSLVPGETQYF. The CDR3 DNA sequence: TGCGCCAGCAGCTTAGTACCGGGAGAGACCCAGTACTTC. J is TRBJ2-5 and V is TRBV5-1; D not resolved. The CDR3 consists of 13 residues. The germline CDR1 and CDR2 sequences are SGHRS and YFSETQ. Trimming stripped 2 bases from V and 4 bases from J, with 9 bases between.

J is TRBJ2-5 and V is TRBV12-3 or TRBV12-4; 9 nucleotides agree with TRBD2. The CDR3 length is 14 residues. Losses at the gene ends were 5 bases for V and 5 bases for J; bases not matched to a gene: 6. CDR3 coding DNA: TGTGCCAGCAGTCCGACTAGCGGCCGCGAGACCCAGTACTTC. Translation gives CASSPTSGRETQYF.

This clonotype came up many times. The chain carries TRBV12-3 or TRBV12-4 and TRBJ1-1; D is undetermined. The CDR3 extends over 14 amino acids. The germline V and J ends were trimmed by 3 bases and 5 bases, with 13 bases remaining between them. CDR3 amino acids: CASSLVRAGTEAFF. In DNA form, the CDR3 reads TGTGCCAGCAGTTTGGTTCGGGCGGGGACTGAAGCTTTCTTT.

The CDR3 spells CASSPRTPLAGSTDTQYF. The CDR3 DNA is TGTGCCAGCAGCCCACGTACACCCTTAGCGGGTAGCACAGATACGCAGTATTTT. The chain recombines TRBV7-8 with TRBJ2-3; 7 bases are shared with TRBD2. Germline CDR1 SGHVS, CDR2 FQNEAQ. V dropped 5 bases and J dropped 0; count of bases not matched to a gene: 14. The CDR3 covers 18 residues.

CDR3 loop: CASSDKDTEAFF. The CDR3 DNA reads as TGCGCCAGCAGTGACAAGGACACTGAAGCTTTCTTT. V gene TRBV10-2 combines with J gene TRBJ1-1; D remains ambiguous. Germline values: CDR1 WSHSY, CDR2 SAAADI. The CDR3 is 12 amino acids. V shed 3 bases and J shed 3 bases, with 5 bases lying between them.

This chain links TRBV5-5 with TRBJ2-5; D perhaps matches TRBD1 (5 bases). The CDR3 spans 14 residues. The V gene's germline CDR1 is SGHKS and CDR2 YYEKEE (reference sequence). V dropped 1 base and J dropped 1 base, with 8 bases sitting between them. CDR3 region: CASSLITGQETQYF. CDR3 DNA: TGTGCCAGCAGCTTGATCACAGGCCAAGAGACCCAGTACTTC.

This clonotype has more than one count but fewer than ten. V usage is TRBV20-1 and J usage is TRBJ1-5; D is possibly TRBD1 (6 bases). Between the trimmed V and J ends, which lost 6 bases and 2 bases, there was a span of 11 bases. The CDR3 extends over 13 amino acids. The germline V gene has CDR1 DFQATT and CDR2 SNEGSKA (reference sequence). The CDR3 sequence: CSAYRGGNQPQHF. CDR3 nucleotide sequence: TGCAGTGCCTATAGGGGGGGCAATCAGCCCCAGCATTTT.

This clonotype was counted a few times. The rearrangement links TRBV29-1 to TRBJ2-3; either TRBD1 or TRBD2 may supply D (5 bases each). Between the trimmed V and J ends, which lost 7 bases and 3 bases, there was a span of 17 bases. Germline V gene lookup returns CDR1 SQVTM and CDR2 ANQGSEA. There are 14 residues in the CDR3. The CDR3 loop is CSGYRDGSTDTQYF. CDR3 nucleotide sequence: TGCAGCGGATACCGGGACGGAAGTACAGATACGCAGTATTTT.

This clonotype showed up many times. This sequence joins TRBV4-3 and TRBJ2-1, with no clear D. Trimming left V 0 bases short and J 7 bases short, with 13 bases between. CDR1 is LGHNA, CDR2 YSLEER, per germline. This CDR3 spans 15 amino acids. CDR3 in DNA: TGCGCCAGCAGCCAAGAAATCCTAGGCCAGAATGAGCAGTTCTTC. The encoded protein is CASSQEILGQNEQFF.

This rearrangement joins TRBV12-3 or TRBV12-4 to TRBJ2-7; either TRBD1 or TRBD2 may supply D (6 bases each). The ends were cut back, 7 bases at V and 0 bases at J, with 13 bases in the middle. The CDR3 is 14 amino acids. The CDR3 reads CASKGGGRSYEQYF. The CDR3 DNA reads TGTGCCAGCAAAGGAGGGGGACGCTCCTACGAGCAGTACTTC.

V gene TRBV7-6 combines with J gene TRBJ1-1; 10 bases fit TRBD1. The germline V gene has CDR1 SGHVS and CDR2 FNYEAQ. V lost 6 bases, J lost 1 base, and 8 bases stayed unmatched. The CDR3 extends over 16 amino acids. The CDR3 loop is CASRAGTGEGNTEAFF. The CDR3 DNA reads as TGTGCCAGCAGGGCCGGGACAGGGGAGGGGAACACTGAAGCTTTCTTT.

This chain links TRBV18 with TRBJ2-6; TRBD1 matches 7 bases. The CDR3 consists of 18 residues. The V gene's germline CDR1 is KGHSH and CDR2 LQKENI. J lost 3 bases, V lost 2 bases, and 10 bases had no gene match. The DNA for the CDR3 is TGTGCCAGCTCACCAATGCCGACAGGGACCTTTGGGGCCAACGTCCTGACTTTC. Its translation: CASSPMPTGTFGANVLTF. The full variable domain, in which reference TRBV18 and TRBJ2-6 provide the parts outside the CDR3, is NAGVMQNPRHLVRRRGQEARLRCSPMKGHSHVYWYRQLPEEGLKFMVYLQKENIIDESGMPKERFSAEFPKEGPSILRIQQVVRGDSAAYFCASSPMPTGTFGANVLTFGAGSRLTVL.

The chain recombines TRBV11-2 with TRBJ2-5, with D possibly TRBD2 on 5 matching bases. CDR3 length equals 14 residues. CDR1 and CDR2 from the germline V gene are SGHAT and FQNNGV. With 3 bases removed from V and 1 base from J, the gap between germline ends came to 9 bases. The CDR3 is CASSFGRGQETQYF. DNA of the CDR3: TGTGCCAGCAGCTTCGGACGGGGCCAAGAGACCCAGTACTTC.

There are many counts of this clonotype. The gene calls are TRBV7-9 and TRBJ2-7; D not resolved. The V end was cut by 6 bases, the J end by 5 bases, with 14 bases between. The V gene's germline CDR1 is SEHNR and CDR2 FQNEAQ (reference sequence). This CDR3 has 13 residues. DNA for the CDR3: TGTGCCAGCAGTCGAACGACGGAAAACGAGCAGTACTTC. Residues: CASSRTTENEQYF.

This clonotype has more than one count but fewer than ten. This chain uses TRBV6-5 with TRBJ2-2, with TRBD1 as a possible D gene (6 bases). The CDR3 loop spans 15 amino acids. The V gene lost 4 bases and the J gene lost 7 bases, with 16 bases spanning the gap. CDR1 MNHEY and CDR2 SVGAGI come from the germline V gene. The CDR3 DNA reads TGTGCCAGCAGTTTATTGACAGGATCGATCGGGGAGCTGTTTTTT. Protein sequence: CASSLLTGSIGELFF.

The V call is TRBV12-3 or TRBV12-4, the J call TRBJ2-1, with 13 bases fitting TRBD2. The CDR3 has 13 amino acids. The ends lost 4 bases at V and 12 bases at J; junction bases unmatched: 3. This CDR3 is CASSWGTSGTQFF. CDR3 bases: TGTGCCAGCAGTTGGGGGACTAGCGGGACGCAGTTCTTC.

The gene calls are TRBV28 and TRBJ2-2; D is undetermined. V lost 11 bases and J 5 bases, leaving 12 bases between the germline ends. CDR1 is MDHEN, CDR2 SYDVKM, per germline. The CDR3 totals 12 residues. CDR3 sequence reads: CAHKRATGELFF. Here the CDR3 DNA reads TGTGCCCACAAAAGGGCTACCGGGGAGCTGTTTTTT.